The sequence of this T cell receptor (beta chain) was determined in a study of OX40 agonist ivuxolimab in advanced cancers. Study information: Patients with prior anti-PD-1, anti-PD-L1 or anti-CTLA-4 therapy were eligible; approximately 37% had some.

Concerning this clone: Its antigen is unidentified.

The trim removed 3 bases at V and 3 bases at J, leaving 6 bases unmatched. From germline, CDR1 is MNHEY and CDR2 SMNVEV (reference sequence). The CDR3 extends over 15 amino acids. Autoimmune disease history or systemic immunosuppression excluded patients. The repertoire was sequenced with immunoSEQ multiplex PCR; TCRdb's copy has only in-frame clones and lacks some. The table includes approximately 70,000 clones, around nine tenths detected once. Study-level results: In general, CD8+ T cells held more expanded clones than CD4+ did, on average. There was clonal expansion of CD4+ and CD8+ blood T cells by week 6 at 0.1 to 3.0 mg/kg.

The receptor's source is an adult with an advanced solid tumor such as melanoma, head and neck, liver or kidney cancer. The chain has TRBV27 and TRBJ1-1; 8 bases match TRBD1. Sample: CD4+ or CD8+ T cells sorted from blood, taken in a trial of the OX40 agonist ivuxolimab. DNA of the CDR3: TGTGCCAGCAGTTTTACCGGGACAGGCTACACTGAAGCTTTCTTT. Protein product: CASSFTGTGYTEAFF.